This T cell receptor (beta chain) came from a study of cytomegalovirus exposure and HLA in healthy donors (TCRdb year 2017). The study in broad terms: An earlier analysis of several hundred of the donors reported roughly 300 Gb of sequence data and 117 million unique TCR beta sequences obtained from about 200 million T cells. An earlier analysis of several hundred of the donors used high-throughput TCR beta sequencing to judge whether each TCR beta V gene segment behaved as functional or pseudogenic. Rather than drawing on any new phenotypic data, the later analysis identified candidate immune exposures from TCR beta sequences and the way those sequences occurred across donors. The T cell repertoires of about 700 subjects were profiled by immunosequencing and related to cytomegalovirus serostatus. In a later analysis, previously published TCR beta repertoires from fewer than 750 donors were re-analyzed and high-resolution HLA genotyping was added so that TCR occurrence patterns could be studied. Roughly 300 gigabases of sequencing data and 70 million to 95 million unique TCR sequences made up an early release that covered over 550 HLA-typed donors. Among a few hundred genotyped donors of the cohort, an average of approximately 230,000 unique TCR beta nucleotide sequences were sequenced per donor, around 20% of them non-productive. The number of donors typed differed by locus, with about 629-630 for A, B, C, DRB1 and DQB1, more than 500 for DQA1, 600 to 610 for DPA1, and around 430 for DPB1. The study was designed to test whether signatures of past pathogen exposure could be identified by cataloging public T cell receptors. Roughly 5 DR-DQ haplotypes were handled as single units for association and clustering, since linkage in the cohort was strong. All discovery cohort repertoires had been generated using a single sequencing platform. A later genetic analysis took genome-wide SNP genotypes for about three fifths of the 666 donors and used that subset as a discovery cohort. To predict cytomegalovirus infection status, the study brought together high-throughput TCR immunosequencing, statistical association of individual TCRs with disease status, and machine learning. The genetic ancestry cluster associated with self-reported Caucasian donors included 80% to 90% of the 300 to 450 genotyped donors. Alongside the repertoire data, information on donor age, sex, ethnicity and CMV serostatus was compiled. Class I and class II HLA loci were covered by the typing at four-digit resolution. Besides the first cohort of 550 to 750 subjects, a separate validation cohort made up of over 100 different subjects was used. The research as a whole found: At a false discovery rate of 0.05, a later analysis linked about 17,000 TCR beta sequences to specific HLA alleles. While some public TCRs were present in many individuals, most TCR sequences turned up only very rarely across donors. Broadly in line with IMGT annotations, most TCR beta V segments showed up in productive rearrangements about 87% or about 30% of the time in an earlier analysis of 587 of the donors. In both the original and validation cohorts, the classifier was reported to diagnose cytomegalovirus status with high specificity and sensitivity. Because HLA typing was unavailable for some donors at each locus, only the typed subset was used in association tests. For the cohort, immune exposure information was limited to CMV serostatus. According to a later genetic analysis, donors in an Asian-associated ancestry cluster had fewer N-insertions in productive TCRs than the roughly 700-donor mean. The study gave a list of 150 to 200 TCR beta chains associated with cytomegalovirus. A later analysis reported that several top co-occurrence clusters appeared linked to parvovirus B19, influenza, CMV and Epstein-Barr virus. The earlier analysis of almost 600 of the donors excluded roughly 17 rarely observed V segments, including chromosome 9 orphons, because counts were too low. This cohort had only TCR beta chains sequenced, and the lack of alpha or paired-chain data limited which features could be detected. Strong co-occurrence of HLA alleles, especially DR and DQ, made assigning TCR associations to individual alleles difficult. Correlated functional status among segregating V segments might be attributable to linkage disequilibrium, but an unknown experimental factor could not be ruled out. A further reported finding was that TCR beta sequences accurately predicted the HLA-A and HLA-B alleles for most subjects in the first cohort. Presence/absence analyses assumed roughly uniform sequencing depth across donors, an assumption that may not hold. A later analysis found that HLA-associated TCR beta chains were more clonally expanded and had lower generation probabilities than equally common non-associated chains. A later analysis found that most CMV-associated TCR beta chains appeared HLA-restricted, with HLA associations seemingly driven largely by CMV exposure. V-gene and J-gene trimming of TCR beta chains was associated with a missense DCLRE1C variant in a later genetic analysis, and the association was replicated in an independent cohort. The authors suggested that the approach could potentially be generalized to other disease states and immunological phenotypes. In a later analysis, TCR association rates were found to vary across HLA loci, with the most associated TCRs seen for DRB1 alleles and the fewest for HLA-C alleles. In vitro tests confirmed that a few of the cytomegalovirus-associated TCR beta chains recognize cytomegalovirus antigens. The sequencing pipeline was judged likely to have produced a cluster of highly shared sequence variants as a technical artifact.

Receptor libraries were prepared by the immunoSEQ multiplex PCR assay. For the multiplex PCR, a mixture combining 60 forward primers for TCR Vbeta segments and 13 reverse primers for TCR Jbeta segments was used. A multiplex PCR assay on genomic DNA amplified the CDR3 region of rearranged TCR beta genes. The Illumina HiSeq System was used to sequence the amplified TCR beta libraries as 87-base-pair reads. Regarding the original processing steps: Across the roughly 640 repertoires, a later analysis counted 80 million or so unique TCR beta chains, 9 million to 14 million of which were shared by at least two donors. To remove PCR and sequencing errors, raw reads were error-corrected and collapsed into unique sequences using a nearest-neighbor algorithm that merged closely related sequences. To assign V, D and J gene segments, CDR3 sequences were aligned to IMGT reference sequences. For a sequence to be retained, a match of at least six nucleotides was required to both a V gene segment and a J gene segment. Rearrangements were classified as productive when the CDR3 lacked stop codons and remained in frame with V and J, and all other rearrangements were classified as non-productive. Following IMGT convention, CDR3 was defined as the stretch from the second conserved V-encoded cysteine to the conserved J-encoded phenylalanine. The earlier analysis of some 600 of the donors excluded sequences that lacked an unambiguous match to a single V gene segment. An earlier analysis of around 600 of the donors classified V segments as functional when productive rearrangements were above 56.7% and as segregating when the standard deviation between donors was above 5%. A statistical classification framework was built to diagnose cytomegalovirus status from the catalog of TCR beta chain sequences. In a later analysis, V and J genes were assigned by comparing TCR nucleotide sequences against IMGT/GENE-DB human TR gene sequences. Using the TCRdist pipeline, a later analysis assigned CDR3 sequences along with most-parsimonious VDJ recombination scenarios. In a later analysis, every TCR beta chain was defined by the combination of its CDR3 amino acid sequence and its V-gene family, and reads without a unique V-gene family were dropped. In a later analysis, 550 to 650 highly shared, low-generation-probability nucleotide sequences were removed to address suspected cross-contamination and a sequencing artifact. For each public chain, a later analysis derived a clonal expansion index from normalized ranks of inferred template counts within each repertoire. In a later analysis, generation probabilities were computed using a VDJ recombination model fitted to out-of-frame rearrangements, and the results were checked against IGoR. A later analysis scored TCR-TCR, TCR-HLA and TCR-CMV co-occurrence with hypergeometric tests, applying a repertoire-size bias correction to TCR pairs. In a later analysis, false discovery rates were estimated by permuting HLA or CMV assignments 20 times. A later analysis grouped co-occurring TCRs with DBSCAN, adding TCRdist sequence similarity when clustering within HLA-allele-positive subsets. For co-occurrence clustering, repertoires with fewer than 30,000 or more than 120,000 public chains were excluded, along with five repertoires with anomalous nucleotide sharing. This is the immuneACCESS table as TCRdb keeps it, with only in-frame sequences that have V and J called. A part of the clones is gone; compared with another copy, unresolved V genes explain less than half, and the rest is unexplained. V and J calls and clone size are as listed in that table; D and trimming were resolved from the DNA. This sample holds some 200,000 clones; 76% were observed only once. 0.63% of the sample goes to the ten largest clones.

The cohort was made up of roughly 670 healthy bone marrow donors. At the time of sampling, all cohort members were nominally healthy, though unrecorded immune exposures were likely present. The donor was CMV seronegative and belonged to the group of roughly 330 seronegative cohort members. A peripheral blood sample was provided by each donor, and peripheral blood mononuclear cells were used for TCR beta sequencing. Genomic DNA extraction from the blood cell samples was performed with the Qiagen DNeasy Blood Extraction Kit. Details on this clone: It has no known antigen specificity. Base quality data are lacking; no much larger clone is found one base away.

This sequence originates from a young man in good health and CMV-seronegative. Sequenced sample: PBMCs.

This receptor carries the CDR3 CAWSRGGGSTIYF. The sequenced DNA is TGTGCCTGGAGTCGCGGTGGGGGGTCCACCATATATTTT. This chain joins TRBV30 to TRBJ1-3, with a tentative D gene TRBD1 over 5 matching bases. Cut back by 2 bases and 9 bases, the V and J ends lie 14 bases apart. Measured from the cysteine to the phenylalanine, the CDR3 is 13 residues long. The retained sequence is limited to the CDR3, 39 bases, with the frame set at the first base. According to the germline V gene (reference sequence), CDR1 reads GTSNPN and CDR2 reads SVGIG.